These 21 T cell receptor beta chains came from one sample sequenced in a study of T-cell memory formation after mild COVID-19 (dated by TCRdb to 2020 to 2023). The library was produced with 5' RACE. The sequencing machine was an Illumina NovaSeq 6000. In TCRdb, the public reads were trimmed at Q25 with fastp and aligned with MiXCR, with productive beta chains retained. Entries that share a CDR3 protein sequence are merged under the most common genes and DNA. The sample yields almost 550,000 distinct CDR3 sequences; about 20% were counted once. The ten largest clonotypes hold about 12% of the sample. The sample comprised PBMCs or a T cell subset sorted from them (not recorded which). These receptors were taken from an adult woman who had mild COVID-19 (a few samples of this study predate the infection). The sample titles of this study are shuffled in the database, so cell type and time point are left out; the donor was told from shared clones.

The chain employs TRBV7-6 and TRBJ2-1; no clear D. The V end was cut by 4 bases, the J end by 15 bases, with 22 bases between. Germline CDR1 SGHVS, CDR2 FNYEAQ. The CDR3 loop spans 14 amino acids. Here the CDR3 reads CASSSRATETRLFF. In DNA, the CDR3 is TGTGCCAGCAGCTCACGGGCCACCGAAACACGCTTGTTCTTC.

V is TRBV6-5 and J is TRBJ2-2, with 7 bases aligning to TRBD1. With V trimmed by 2 bases and J by 5 bases, 5 bases remained unmatched. The CDR3 covers 15 residues. Germline V gene lookup returns CDR1 MNHEY and CDR2 SVGAGI. CDR3 region: CASSYPQGRTGELFF. CDR3 bases: TGTGCCAGCAGTTACCCACAGGGGCGAACCGGGGAGCTGTTTTTT.

The table lists this clonotype with many counts. The CDR3 DNA sequence: TGTGCCAGCAGCTCCATTGACAGGGATAAGCACTATGGCTACACCTTC. Its protein product is CASSSIDRDKHYGYTF. The chain uses TRBV7-9 and TRBJ1-2; TRBD1 matches 7 bases. The CDR3 totals 16 residues. Trimming at V came to 4 bases and at J to 3 bases, leaving 11 bases not matched to a gene. From germline, CDR1 is SEHNR and CDR2 FQNEAQ (reference sequence).

The CDR3 bases are TGCGCCAGCAGGCTCGGACAGAACGAGCAGTACTTC. Its protein is CASRLGQNEQYF. The V and J genes are TRBV5-1 and TRBJ2-7; possibly TRBD1 for D (6 bases). From germline, CDR1 is SGHRS and CDR2 YFSETQ. V lost 5 bases and J lost 5, with 11 bases in between. The CDR3 has 12 residues.

Written as DNA, the CDR3 is TGTGCCAGCAGTCTATTGACTAGGGCAAGTGAGCAGTTCTTC. Protein: CASSLLTRASEQFF. The V gene is TRBV12-3 or TRBV12-4, the J gene TRBJ2-1; perhaps TRBD2 as D (6 bases). The CDR3 spans 14 residues. Trimming shortened V by 5 bases and J by 9 bases, and 17 bases separated the two germline ends.

This clonotype occurred once. The chain joins TRBV6-5 to TRBJ1-2, with 7 bases fitting TRBD1. The CDR3 sequence is 14 residues long. V gave up 5 bases and J gave up 2 bases; unmatched junction bases: 5. The germline V gene encodes CDR1 MNHEY and CDR2 SVGAGI. The CDR3 is CASSGQARNYGYTF. In DNA form, the CDR3 reads TGTGCCAGCAGTGGACAGGCTCGAAACTATGGCTACACCTTC.

In its sample, this clonotype was seen many times. This chain uses TRBV7-6 with TRBJ2-7; perhaps TRBD1 as D (5 bases). The CDR3 sequence is 15 residues long. V was cut by 2 bases and J by 2 bases, with 13 bases left in between. Germline V CDR1 and CDR2: SGHVS, FNYEAQ. The CDR3: CASSLIPTETYEQYF. The CDR3 nucleotides read TGTGCCAGCAGCTTAATTCCGACAGAAACCTACGAGCAGTACTTC.

This chain connects TRBV3-1 to TRBJ2-2; no firm D call. The CDR3 length is 14 residues. The germline CDR1 and CDR2 sequences are LGHDT and YNNKEL (reference sequence). V was pared by 7 bases and J by 0 bases, with 9 bases between. CDR3 residues: CASTPPTNTGELFF. CDR3 nucleotide sequence: TGTGCCAGCACGCCACCCACGAACACCGGGGAGCTGTTTTTT.

The table lists this clonotype with a few counts. V and J are TRBV5-1 and TRBJ1-5; possibly TRBD1 for D (5 bases). The CDR3 covers 14 residues. Per the germline V gene, CDR1 is SGHRS and CDR2 is YFSETQ. Deletions cut 4 bases from V and 6 bases from J, with 14 bases between. The CDR3 DNA follows: TGCGCCAGCAGCCCCGGACACCCAGGTCAGCCCCAGCATTTT. Protein product: CASSPGHPGQPQHF.

CDR3 in DNA: TGTGCCAGCAGCTCACCTCAGGGGCCATCCCTCTACGAGCAGTACTTC. Protein: CASSSPQGPSLYEQYF. The J gene is TRBJ2-7, the V gene TRBV11-2, with D possibly matching TRBD1 (6 bases). V lost 4 bases and J 3 bases, leaving 19 bases between the germline ends. This CDR3 region has 16 residues. The germline V gene has CDR1 SGHAT and CDR2 FQNNGV.

This sequence joins TRBV7-9 and TRBJ2-2, with D possibly matching TRBD2 (5 bases). V lost 1 base and J lost 2, with 17 bases in between. The CDR3 totals 18 residues. Germline V gives CDR1 SEHNR, CDR2 FQNEAQ (reference sequence). The chain's CDR3 is CASSLGKLRGNNTGELFF. CDR3 in DNA: TGTGCCAGCAGCTTAGGAAAGCTACGAGGGAACAACACCGGGGAGCTGTTTTTT.

This clonotype showed up just a few times. The V call is TRBV7-9, the J call TRBJ2-7; D gene ambiguous. CDR1 is SEHNR and CDR2 is FQNEAQ in the germline V gene (reference sequence). This CDR3 region has 12 residues. V lost 1 base to trimming and J lost 7 bases, with 8 bases between them. The CDR3 spells CASSLGTVEQYF. In DNA form, the CDR3 reads TGTGCCAGCAGCTTAGGCACAGTAGAGCAGTACTTC. The full variable domain, completed using reference TRBV7-9 and TRBJ2-7, is DTGVSQNPRHKITKRGQNVTFRCDPISEHNRLYWYRQTLGQGPEFLTYFQNEAQLEKSRLLSDRFSAERPKGSFSTLEIQRTEQGDSAMYLCASSLGTVEQYFGPGTRLTVT.

The chain couples TRBV2 to TRBJ2-5, with TRBD2 matching over 10 bases. V shed 3 bases and J 7 bases; nucleotides not matched to a gene: 2. Germline V gives CDR1 SNHLY, CDR2 FYNNEI. The CDR3 is made up of 13 amino acids. In DNA, the CDR3 is TGTGCCAGCAGTGAGCTAGCGGGAGCGACCCAGTACTTC. Amino acids: CASSELAGATQYF.

The chain joins TRBV3-1 to TRBJ1-1, with TRBD1 identical over 10 bases. The V gene's germline CDR1 is LGHDT and CDR2 YNNKEL (reference sequence). The V gene end was trimmed by 4 bases and the J gene end by 2 bases; junction bases not matched to a gene: 7. The CDR3 has 16 residues. This CDR3 is CASSPGTGDINTEAFF. The DNA of the CDR3 is TGTGCCAGCAGCCCCGGGACAGGGGATATTAACACTGAAGCTTTCTTT.

This clonotype has a handful of counts. V usage is TRBV5-1 and J usage is TRBJ2-3, with 8 bases aligning to TRBD2. Per the germline V gene, CDR1 is SGHRS and CDR2 is YFSETQ. This CDR3 is built from 16 residues. J was trimmed by 4 bases and V by 2 bases; bases with no gene match: 9. The CDR3 loop is CASSFGGGQGADTQYF. The CDR3 bases are TGCGCCAGCAGCTTCGGCGGGGGGCAGGGAGCAGATACGCAGTATTTT.

This chain joins TRBV19 and TRBJ1-5; D ambiguous. CDR3 length: 15 residues. Germline CDR1 is LNHDA and CDR2 is SQIVND (reference sequence). The germline V and J ends were trimmed by 3 bases and 0 bases, with 9 bases remaining between them. The DNA of the CDR3 is TGTGCCAGTAGTATCTCCCCGTTTAGCAATCAGCCCCAGCATTTT. The encoded protein is CASSISPFSNQPQHF.

The chain couples TRBV12-3 or TRBV12-4 to TRBJ1-4, with D possibly being TRBD1 (5 bases). V lost 7 bases to trimming and J lost 11 bases, with 23 bases between them. The CDR3 runs to 15 residues. The CDR3 region has the DNA TGTGCCAGCAATGATTCCCGGGACCCATCACAGAAACTGTTTTTT. Its translation: CASNDSRDPSQKLFF.

V gene TRBV6-6 combines with J gene TRBJ2-2, with D possibly being TRBD1 (6 bases). Germline V gene lookup returns CDR1 MNHNY and CDR2 SVGAGI (reference sequence). The CDR3 spans 14 residues. Trimming pared 10 bases from V and 5 bases from J, leaving 17 bases between. For the CDR3, the DNA is TGTGCCACCCGCCTTGGGGGCGCGACCGGGGAGCTGTTTTTT. It codes for CATRLGGATGELFF.

J is TRBJ1-1 and V is TRBV5-1; D remains ambiguous. From germline, CDR1 is SGHRS and CDR2 YFSETQ. V was shortened by 3 bases and J by 5 bases, with 14 bases between the two germline ends. The CDR3 has 14 residues. The CDR3 here is CASSSRASGTEAFF. CDR3 bases: TGCGCCAGCAGCTCTAGGGCTTCCGGGACTGAAGCTTTCTTT.

The gene calls are TRBV29-1 and TRBJ2-7, with D possibly being TRBD1 or TRBD2 (6 bases each). The CDR3 sequence is 14 residues long. Germline V gene sequence: CDR1 SQVTM, CDR2 ANQGSEA. The germline V and J ends were trimmed by 1 base and 1 base, with 11 bases remaining between them. The CDR3 DNA sequence: TGCAGCGTTGAAGGGGGGGCCCCTTCCTACGAGCAGTACTTC. As protein: CSVEGGAPSYEQYF.

This clonotype turned up a few times. The J gene is TRBJ2-3, the V gene TRBV5-1, with a tentative D call TRBD2 (6 bases). V shed 0 bases and J shed 6 bases, with 8 bases lying between them. The CDR3 extends over 13 amino acids. The germline gives CDR1 SGHRS, CDR2 YFSETQ. The CDR3 DNA reads TGCGCCAGCAGCTTGGGGCGGGACGATACGCAGTATTTT. This gives the protein CASSLGRDDTQYF.